These 14 T cell receptor beta chains share one sample of origin, sequenced in a study of pediatric ulcerative colitis. Measured with immunoSEQ multiplex PCR; TCRdb has only the in-frame clones, and not every one. There are around 30,000 clones in the sample; roughly four fifths occur only once, and over 3.5% lies in the top ten. Specimen: blood. The source is a boy aged 5-17 years with severe ulcerative colitis.

The V call is TRBV30, the J call TRBJ1-6; D perhaps matches TRBD1 (5 bases). The ends were cut back, 0 bases at V and 8 bases at J, with 11 bases in the middle. CDR1 GTSNPN and CDR2 SVGIG come from the germline V gene (reference sequence). CDR3 size: 14 residues. The CDR3 sequence is CAWSVRGFHSPLHF. CDR3 DNA: TGTGCCTGGAGTGTACGGGGGTTTCATTCACCCCTCCACTTT.

This sequence joins TRBV9 and TRBJ1-1, with TRBD1 as a possible D gene (5 bases). The CDR3 loop spans 11 amino acids. Between the trimmed V and J ends, which lost 6 bases and 10 bases, there was a span of 13 bases. Per germline, CDR1 SGDLS and CDR2 YYNGEE. CDR3 in amino acids: CASTARGGAFF. The CDR3 DNA sequence: TGTGCCAGCACCGCGCGGGGGGGAGCTTTCTTT.

The rearrangement links TRBV2 to TRBJ1-4; D might be TRBD1 (5 bases). The CDR3 covers 16 residues. Trimming left V 7 bases short and J 5 bases short, with 20 bases between. In germline, CDR1 is SNHLY, CDR2 FYNNEI. CDR3 protein: CASTLQRGRRNEKLFF. The CDR3 DNA is TGTGCCAGCACTCTCCAGAGGGGCCGCCGGAATGAAAAACTGTTTTTT.

This clone has only one observation. The gene calls are TRBV27 and TRBJ1-1; unclear D gene. This CDR3 has 13 residues. Looked up from germline, CDR1 is MNHEY and CDR2 is SMNVEV (reference sequence). V lost 2 bases and J lost 1, with 5 bases in between. CDR3 in DNA: TGTGCCAGCAGTTTAAGGCAGAACACTGAAGCTTTCTTT. Residues: CASSLRQNTEAFF.

This chain joins TRBV7-9 and TRBJ2-7, with 11 bases fitting TRBD1. Looked up from germline, CDR1 is SEHNR and CDR2 is FQNEAQ (reference sequence). The trim removed 4 bases at V and 4 bases at J, leaving 3 bases unmatched. The CDR3 covers 14 residues. CDR3 sequence: CASSWDRGRYEQYF. DNA for the CDR3: TGTGCCAGCAGCTGGGACAGGGGGAGATACGAGCAGTACTTC.

This clone came up a few times. V is TRBV6-1 and J is TRBJ1-1; D call uncertain. CDR3 length equals 10 residues. CDR1 and CDR2 from the germline V gene are MNHNS and SASEGT. Trimming removed 10 bases at V and 6 bases at J, with 9 bases between. The CDR3 region is CAIRSAEAFF. In DNA, the CDR3 is TGTGCCATCCGGAGTGCTGAAGCTTTCTTT.

The rearrangement links TRBV19 to TRBJ2-1; D gene ambiguous. The germline V and J ends were trimmed by 1 base and 10 bases, with 14 bases remaining between them. The CDR3 spans 14 residues. Germline V gene lookup returns CDR1 LNHDA and CDR2 SQIVND (reference sequence). CDR3 sequence (DNA): TGTGCCAGTAGTATAGGATTGGAGCGATTCGAGCAGTTCTTC. It specifies CASSIGLERFEQFF.

This sequence joins TRBV6-5 and TRBJ1-1; 8 bases are shared with TRBD1. The CDR3 runs to 14 residues. J gave up 7 bases and V 0 bases, and 4 bases lay outside the gene matches. The germline V gene has CDR1 MNHEY and CDR2 SVGAGI. The CDR3 bases are TGTGCCAGCAGTTACTCCGACAGGGGTGGTGAAGCTTTCTTT. Translating gives CASSYSDRGGEAFF.

The chain couples TRBV7-9 to TRBJ2-1, with 8 bases lining up with TRBD1. Trimming cost V 5 bases and J 9 bases; bases outside gene matches: 9. The length of the CDR3 is 14 residues. Germline-derived CDR1 and CDR2 are SEHNR and FQNEAQ (reference sequence). CDR3 nucleotide sequence: TGTGCCAGCAGCACCACGACAGGGGAACCTGAGCAGTTCTTC. It is translated as CASSTTTGEPEQFF.

The J gene is TRBJ2-7, the V gene TRBV4-3, with D tentatively TRBD1 (5 bases). V was shortened by 0 bases and J by 4 bases, with 10 bases between the two germline ends. This CDR3 has 14 residues. CDR1 and CDR2 (germline): LGHNA, YSLEER. The CDR3 loop reads CASSQEPQVYEQYF. The CDR3 DNA follows: TGCGCCAGCAGCCAAGAACCACAGGTGTACGAGCAGTACTTC.

The gene calls are TRBV7-2 and TRBJ2-1; D is possibly TRBD2 (7 bases). CDR1 is SGHTA and CDR2 is FQGNSA in the germline V gene. With 1 base removed from V and 7 bases from J, the gap between germline ends came to 14 bases. The CDR3 extends over 15 amino acids. This CDR3 is CASSLEGGRRNEQFF. CDR3 DNA: TGTGCCAGCAGCTTAGAGGGGGGGCGACGGAATGAGCAGTTCTTC.

In the case of this clone: Other DNA sequences in this specimen translate into the identical CDR3. The J gene is TRBJ1-6, the V gene TRBV9; maybe TRBD1 (6 bases). CDR1 and CDR2 from the germline V gene are SGDLS and YYNGEE. The CDR3 length is 13 residues. Trimming left V 5 bases short and J 7 bases short, with 10 bases between. The CDR3 DNA reads as TGTGCCAGCAGTCCTACAGGGAATTCACCCCTCCACTTT. It translates to CASSPTGNSPLHF.

This chain links TRBV27 with TRBJ1-3; D uncertain. This CDR3 region has 13 residues. The germline gives CDR1 MNHEY, CDR2 SMNVEV (reference sequence). V lost 5 bases, J lost 3 bases, and 8 bases lay in between. The chain's CDR3 is CASSPLNGNTIYF. The CDR3 nucleotides read TGTGCCAGCAGTCCCCTGAATGGAAACACCATATATTTT.

This clone appeared once. The CDR3 bases are TGTGCCAGCAGCAGCGGCGGGTCACCCTACGAGCAGTACTTC. It codes for CASSSGGSPYEQYF. The chain employs TRBV21-1 and TRBJ2-7; the table assigns TRBD2, which was not confirmed against the DNA. TRBV21-1 is a known pseudogene. The CDR3 is 14 residues long.